Listed below are T cell receptor beta chains from one sample, sequenced in a study of T-cell reconstitution after alpha-beta-depleted transplantation in children. TCRdb independently ran MiXCR on the PCR reads; one entry per CDR3 protein. This table holds about a million distinct CDR3 sequences, 25% to 30% found once. Sequences were derived from PBMCs, mostly from graft donor cells, sampled 360 days after TCRalphabeta/CD19-depleted stem cell transplant. The receptors derive from a boy in the first two years of life who had a stem cell transplant for SCID, so the T cells may come from the graft donor. The CDR3 runs from the conserved cysteine through the conserved F or W. Rows give clone size only sometimes, using once, few, many, or a class for an expanded clone.

cdr3_aa clone_size j_call v_call
CASSLAATLYSYNEQFF NA TRBJ2-1 TRBV7-9
CTSSLPSLPGAKNIQYF NA TRBJ2-4 TRBV2
CASSQRGYQETQYF few TRBJ2-5 TRBV3-1
CASSLATMYEQYF NA TRBJ2-7 TRBV5-1
CASGYDTSSYNEQFF few TRBJ2-1 TRBV19
CASRLPRFRDEATGELFF NA TRBJ2-2 TRBV12-3/TRBV12-4
CASSLGLAAETQYF few TRBJ2-5 TRBV12-3/TRBV12-4
CSASPGQGEKLFF few TRBJ1-4 TRBV20-1
CSVAGPARNTIYF many TRBJ1-3 TRBV29-1
CATSRVAFSYEQYF few TRBJ2-7 TRBV15
CASTHSGGYGYTF NA TRBJ1-2 TRBV12-3/TRBV12-4
CASSLRGGAHYEQYF many TRBJ2-7 TRBV12-3/TRBV12-4
CASSPPTASSYNEQFF few TRBJ2-1 TRBV7-9
CASKGDNRPNSPLHF NA TRBJ1-6 TRBV27
CASSLTGGSNQPQHF many TRBJ1-5 TRBV5-1
CASSLEAGAVGTDTQYF NA TRBJ2-3 TRBV7-8
CSASDLEYLPYEQYF NA TRBJ2-7 TRBV20-1
CSARGISGGEYNEQFF NA TRBJ2-1 TRBV20-1
CSVEAPDSSYEQYF few TRBJ2-7 TRBV29-1
CASSLVPGQGRGYGYTF NA TRBJ1-2 TRBV12-3/TRBV12-4
CASSPVGGAQETQYF NA TRBJ2-5 TRBV9
CASSFGFGRTEGWVRDNEQFF NA TRBJ2-1 TRBV7-6
CASSQDKFPSGFTDTQYF NA TRBJ2-3 TRBV4-2
CASSDRGPGNTIYF few TRBJ1-3 TRBV12-3/TRBV12-4
CASSYGWGEQFF NA TRBJ2-1 TRBV11-1
CASSSPDRRENTIYF NA TRBJ1-3 TRBV12-3/TRBV12-4
CASSQEVLHQNTGELFF NA TRBJ2-2 TRBV3-1
CASNSGTGHEKLFF few TRBJ1-4 TRBV11-2
CASSERGAVGYNEQFF NA TRBJ2-1 TRBV9
CASSMFPLRTDTQYF NA TRBJ2-3 TRBV19
CSAPGTGMDEQFF NA TRBJ2-1 TRBV20-1
CATSREKGAYGYTF few TRBJ1-2 TRBV15
CSVEEGLAGGPDTQYF few TRBJ2-3 TRBV29-1
CASTTGTSGAGETQYF few TRBJ2-5 TRBV12-3/TRBV12-4
CASSPGQGFQETQYF once TRBJ2-5 TRBV18
CASSSLDRGDEMNTEAFF NA TRBJ1-1 TRBV27
CASSTSGSGTDTQYF NA TRBJ2-3 TRBV7-2
CASSVGLGKTYEQYF few TRBJ2-7 TRBV9
CSAVRSFEQYF few TRBJ2-7 TRBV20-1
CASSRNSGPTDTQYF NA TRBJ2-3 TRBV9
CASSKGIRASSYNEQFF few TRBJ2-1 TRBV10-2
CASSPQPNTEAFF many TRBJ1-1 TRBV18
CASSPMGRQGSYQETQYF NA TRBJ2-5 TRBV5-1
CSARDWLAGDSDTQYF NA TRBJ2-3 TRBV20-1
CASSLLGVYDEQFF many TRBJ2-1 TRBV12-3/TRBV12-4
CASSWGDSSNQPQHF few TRBJ1-5 TRBV12-3/TRBV12-4
CASSKGDRLGNTIYF NA TRBJ1-3 TRBV5-1
CASSLGFFRSSYNEQFF NA TRBJ2-1 TRBV5-5
CASSATSVAKNIQYF many TRBJ2-4 TRBV9
CASSLDTRAEQYF NA TRBJ2-7 TRBV12-3/TRBV12-4